This passage covers 4 T cell receptor beta chains from one sample sequenced in a study of cytomegalovirus exposure and HLA in healthy donors. The PCR had 60 Vbeta and 13 Jbeta primers. Clones were sequenced by immunoSEQ multiplex PCR, and TCRdb holds only the in-frame ones, with some missing. This table has approximately 79,000 clones, almost 80% appearing once. The sample taken for sequencing was PBMCs. Every receptor here comes from a woman between 35 and 50 years old in good health and CMV-seropositive.

This clone was seen a single time. This chain joins TRBV4-1 and TRBJ1-5, with D perhaps TRBD1 (5 bases). This CDR3 comprises 15 residues. From germline, CDR1 is MGHRA and CDR2 YSYEKL. V was pared by 5 bases and J by 4 bases, with 15 bases between. The CDR3 is CASSSTGDPNQPQHF. The CDR3 bases are TGCGCCAGCAGCTCCACGGGGGACCCAAATCAGCCCCAGCATTTT.

The chain recombines TRBV5-6 with TRBJ1-5, with unresolved D. V lost 0 bases, J lost 6 bases, and 19 bases lay in between. Germline V gene lookup returns CDR1 SGHDT and CDR2 YYEEEE. This CDR3 spans 17 amino acids. CDR3 nucleotide sequence: TGTGCCAGCAGCTTGGGAAGTACGCGTCAGCGCAGTCAGCCCCAGCATTTT. This sequence encodes CASSLGSTRQRSQPQHF. Drawing the rest from reference TRBV5-6 and TRBJ1-5, the complete variable domain is DAGVTQSPTHLIKTRGQQVTLRCSPKSGHDTVSWYQQALGQGPQFIFQYYEEEERQRGNFPDRFSGHQFPNYSSELNVNALLLGDSALYLCASSLGSTRQRSQPQHFGDGTRLSIL.

This chain links TRBV11-2 with TRBJ1-1; the D is unclear. Germline CDR1 SGHAT, CDR2 FQNNGV. Trimming stripped 4 bases from V and 7 bases from J, with 7 bases between. This CDR3 comprises 11 residues. This CDR3 is CASSSSGEAFF. DNA of the CDR3: TGTGCCAGCAGCTCGTCGGGTGAAGCTTTCTTT. The complete variable domain, with remaining parts taken from reference TRBV11-2 and TRBJ1-1, reads EAGVAQSPRYKIIEKRQSVAFWCNPISGHATLYWYQQILGQGPKLLIQFQNNGVVDDSQLPKDRFSAERLKGVDSTLKIQPAKLEDSAVYLCASSSSGEAFFGQGTRLTVV.

The V call is TRBV18, the J call TRBJ2-5; 14 bases agree with TRBD2. The CDR3 extends over 17 amino acids. CDR1 KGHSH and CDR2 LQKENI come from the germline V gene. The V gene end was trimmed by 1 base and the J gene end by 5 bases; junction bases not matched to a gene: 6. The CDR3, as DNA: TGTGCCAGCTCACCACGGGGACTAGCGGGGGCCGGGGAGACCCAGTACTTC. Encoded protein: CASSPRGLAGAGETQYF. Based on the CDR3 plus reference TRBV18 and TRBJ2-5, the full variable domain is NAGVMQNPRHLVRRRGQEARLRCSPMKGHSHVYWYRQLPEEGLKFMVYLQKENIIDESGMPKERFSAEFPKEGPSILRIQQVVRGDSAAYFCASSPRGLAGAGETQYFGPGTRLLVL.